A single sample gave rise to the 22 T cell receptor beta chains below, sequenced in a study of identical twins. TCRdb re-called the 5' RACE reads through MiXCR, storing one row per CDR3 protein. The table includes roughly 700,000 distinct CDR3 sequences, approximately 9% detected once. These data also featured in a second study, about yellow fever vaccine responses in identical twins.

Material for sequencing was PBMCs. These receptors all stem from a woman between 18 and 29 years old in good health.

In its sample, this clonotype was seen a few times. The gene calls are TRBV7-9 and TRBJ1-2, with TRBD1 identical over 10 bases. This CDR3 region has 15 residues. Trimming removed 5 bases from V and 4 bases from J; junction bases left unmatched: 7. The germline CDR1 and CDR2 sequences are SEHNR and FQNEAQ (reference sequence). The CDR3 protein is CASSLEGDRGYGYTF. The CDR3 DNA follows: TGTGCCAGCAGCCTCGAGGGGGACAGGGGCTATGGCTACACCTTC.

This clonotype turned up a few times. The CDR3 here is CASSNGRPRMADTQYF. The CDR3 region has the DNA TGCGCCAGCAGCAACGGACGCCCCCGGATGGCAGATACGCAGTATTTT. The gene calls are TRBV5-1 and TRBJ2-3; D call uncertain. Deletions cut 4 bases from V and 4 bases from J, with 19 bases between. The germline gives CDR1 SGHRS, CDR2 YFSETQ. The CDR3 has 16 amino acids.

The CDR3 nucleotides are TGCGCCAGCAGCTTGGCCCCAGGACAGGGGTCCTACGAGCAGTACTTC. It specifies CASSLAPGQGSYEQYF. This chain joins TRBV5-1 and TRBJ2-7; 9 bases fit TRBD1. The V gene end was trimmed by 0 bases and the J gene end by 1 base; junction bases not matched to a gene: 5. Germline V gene sequence: CDR1 SGHRS, CDR2 YFSETQ. CDR3 length: 16 residues. Full variable domain (outside the CDR3, taken from reference TRBV5-1 and TRBJ2-7): KAGVTQTPRYLIKTRGQQVTLSCSPISGHRSVSWYQQTPGQGLQFLFEYFSETQRNKGNFPGRFSGRQFSNSRSEMNVSTLELGDSALYLCASSLAPGQGSYEQYFGPGTRLTVT.

This clonotype was observed many times. The chain joins TRBV24-1 to TRBJ2-1; weak D call: TRBD2 (6 bases). This CDR3 is 14 amino acids long. CDR1 is KGHDR, CDR2 SFDVKD, per germline. V gave up 4 bases and J gave up 8 bases, with 14 bases separating them. The CDR3 region is CATSDLGGIDEQFF. The CDR3, as DNA: TGTGCCACCAGTGACCTGGGGGGTATTGATGAGCAGTTCTTC.

This clonotype has a handful of counts. This CDR3 is CASSVDGASYEQYF. Written as DNA, the CDR3 is TGTGCCAGCTCAGTAGATGGAGCGTCCTACGAGCAGTACTTC. V gene TRBV18 combines with J gene TRBJ2-7; D is undetermined. Trimming left V 5 bases short and J 1 base short, with 12 bases between. CDR3 length: 14 residues. CDR1 KGHSH and CDR2 LQKENI come from the germline V gene.

This clonotype was detected only a few times. This rearrangement joins TRBV20-1 to TRBJ2-5; D may be TRBD2 (5 bases). Germline V gene data show CDR1 as DFQATT and CDR2 as SNEGSKA (reference sequence). The CDR3 loop spans 12 amino acids. The V and J ends lost 5 bases and 2 bases respectively, with 9 bases between them. The DNA of the CDR3 is TGCAGTGCTGGCGGGCGACAAGAGACCCAGTACTTC. Its protein is CSAGGRQETQYF.

The chain joins TRBV28 to TRBJ1-1; no clear D gene. Germline V lookup: CDR1 MDHEN, CDR2 SYDVKM. Trimming removed 4 bases at V and 6 bases at J, with 9 bases between. This CDR3 contains 12 residues. CDR3 in DNA: TGTGCCAGCAGTTCAACAGTGGCTGAAGCTTTCTTT. As protein: CASSSTVAEAFF.

This clonotype came up many times. J is TRBJ2-5 and V is TRBV7-8; 8 nucleotides line up with TRBD2. The CDR3 is made up of 16 amino acids. Per germline, CDR1 SGHVS and CDR2 FQNEAQ. Trimming took 2 bases from V and 5 from J; bases not matched to a gene: 10. The CDR3 DNA sequence: TGTGCCAGCAGCTTAAGGCGGGAGGCCCCTGGGGAGACCCAGTACTTC. It yields the protein CASSLRREAPGETQYF.

This clonotype was picked up a small number of times. The V and J genes are TRBV12-3 or TRBV12-4 and TRBJ1-1; TRBD1 matches at 7 bases. V was clipped by 5 bases and J by 6 bases; unmatched bases: 9. This CDR3 contains 14 residues. The CDR3 reads CASSPRQGRAEAFF. The DNA of the CDR3 is TGTGCCAGCAGTCCACGACAGGGTAGGGCTGAAGCTTTCTTT.

This clonotype was observed a handful of times. V and J are TRBV12-3 or TRBV12-4 and TRBJ2-7, with D maybe TRBD2 (7 bases). The CDR3 covers 13 residues. V dropped 2 bases and J dropped 7 bases, with 12 bases sitting between them. The CDR3 loop is CASSLQGRGEQYF. Here the CDR3 DNA reads TGTGCCAGCAGTTTACAGGGGAGGGGGGAGCAGTACTTC.

The rearrangement joins TRBV29-1 to TRBJ2-7; weak D call: TRBD2 (5 bases). The CDR3 spans 13 residues. Per the germline V gene, CDR1 is SQVTM and CDR2 is ANQGSEA. The ends were cut back, 5 bases at V and 2 bases at J, with 13 bases in the middle. This CDR3 is CSVHSGSAYEQYF. CDR3 in DNA: TGCAGCGTTCACAGCGGTTCGGCCTACGAGCAGTACTTC.

This clonotype was observed a few times. The J gene is TRBJ2-6, the V gene TRBV12-3 or TRBV12-4; D gene unclear. This CDR3 is 19 amino acids long. V dropped 6 bases and J dropped 0 bases, with 21 bases sitting between them. CDR3 nucleotide sequence: TGTGCCAGCAGCTCATATGCCAGGAAACGGAACTCTGGGGCCAACGTCCTGACTTTC. It yields the protein CASSSYARKRNSGANVLTF.

The sample holds many counts of this clonotype. This chain joins TRBV24-1 and TRBJ1-2, with unresolved D. The CDR3 runs to 13 residues. Trimming pared 3 bases from V and 1 base from J, leaving 5 bases between. Germline V gives CDR1 KGHDR, CDR2 SFDVKD. The CDR3 DNA sequence: TGTGCCACCAGTGATCCCGTTAACTATGGCTACACCTTC. Translation gives CATSDPVNYGYTF.

This sequence joins TRBV7-8 and TRBJ2-7; TRBD1 agrees at 7 bases. This CDR3 has 16 residues. The ends lost 0 bases at V and 2 bases at J; junction bases unmatched: 7. The germline V gene encodes CDR1 SGHVS and CDR2 FQNEAQ. The CDR3, as DNA: TGTGCCAGCAGCTTAGCACGCCAGGGGGACCCCTACGAGCAGTACTTC. Its protein is CASSLARQGDPYEQYF.

The chain combines TRBV29-1 with TRBJ1-1; D not resolved. V was trimmed by 2 bases and J by 1 base, leaving 2 bases between them. Germline-derived CDR1 and CDR2 are SQVTM and ANQGSEA. The CDR3 has 11 residues. CDR3 sequence reads: CSVESNTEAFF. CDR3 coding DNA: TGCAGCGTTGAATCGAACACTGAAGCTTTCTTT.

The chain employs TRBV11-3 and TRBJ2-3; a weak D match, TRBD2 (5 bases). This CDR3 has 17 residues. The germline gives CDR1 SGHNT, CDR2 YENEEA. The ends were cut back, 2 bases at V and 0 bases at J, with 15 bases in the middle. CDR3 sequence: CASSLRAADRSTDTQYF. The CDR3 nucleotides read TGTGCCAGCAGCTTAAGGGCAGCGGACCGAAGCACAGATACGCAGTATTTT.

In this sample, this clonotype turned up a few times. The chain is built from TRBV15 and TRBJ1-6, with D unresolved. This CDR3 is 15 amino acids long. The germline V and J ends were trimmed by 0 bases and 10 bases, with 13 bases remaining between them. Germline V gene sequence: CDR1 LNHNV, CDR2 YYDKDF (reference sequence). This chain's CDR3 is CATSRDFDRISPLHF. The CDR3 DNA reads TGTGCCACCAGCAGAGATTTCGACCGTATCTCACCCCTCCACTTT.

This clonotype was detected ten times or more. The V and J genes are TRBV5-1 and TRBJ2-7; D is ambiguous. The CDR3 is 13 amino acids. In germline, CDR1 is SGHRS, CDR2 YFSETQ. The V end lost 6 bases, the J end lost 2 bases, and 12 bases lay between the germline ends. CDR3 DNA sequence: TGCGCCAGCAAGTTACGACCTGCCTACGAGCAGTACTTC. Translated: CASKLRPAYEQYF.

This clonotype occurred a few times. The rearrangement uses TRBV14 and TRBJ2-6; perhaps TRBD1 as D (5 bases). V lost 5 bases to trimming and J lost 1 base, with 12 bases between them. The CDR3 consists of 16 residues. The germline V gene encodes CDR1 SGHDN and CDR2 FVKESK. The CDR3 loop reads CASSTSTGSGANVLTF. CDR3 sequence (DNA): TGTGCCAGCAGCACCTCAACAGGTTCTGGGGCCAACGTCCTGACTTTC. Together with reference TRBV14 and TRBJ2-6, the CDR3 gives the full variable domain: EAGVTQFPSHSVIEKGQTVTLRCDPISGHDNLYWYRRVMGKEIKFLLHFVKESKQDESGMPNNRFLAERTGGTYSTLKVQPAELEDSGVYFCASSTSTGSGANVLTFGAGSRLTVL.

This clonotype was observed many times. This chain links TRBV6-1 with TRBJ2-3; 7 positions match TRBD2. Germline lookup yields CDR1 MNHNS and CDR2 SASEGT. The CDR3 totals 14 residues. Germline trimming cut 5 bases from V and 2 bases from J; bases unmatched to any gene: 4. The CDR3 DNA is TGTGCCAGCAGTCGGAGCGGGATCACAGATACGCAGTATTTT. Translation: CASSRSGITDTQYF.

The CDR3 here is CATSDSGGFLNEQYF. The CDR3 coding sequence is TGTGCCACCAGTGATTCGGGGGGGTTTCTCAACGAGCAGTACTTC. The V and J genes are TRBV24-1 and TRBJ2-7, with TRBD2 matching 8 bases. The CDR3 length is 15 residues. Germline CDR1 KGHDR, CDR2 SFDVKD. With 2 bases clipped from V and 5 bases from J, the junction kept 7 bases outside the gene matches.

This clonotype showed up just a few times. V and J are TRBV30 and TRBJ2-4; D might be TRBD2 (5 bases). The ends were cut back, 4 bases at V and 0 bases at J, with 7 bases in the middle. The CDR3 has 13 amino acids. Germline V gives CDR1 GTSNPN, CDR2 SVGIG (reference sequence). The CDR3 spells CAWNREAKNIQYF. The CDR3 region has the DNA TGTGCCTGGAACCGGGAAGCCAAAAACATTCAGTACTTC. Variable domain in full (rest from reference TRBV30 and TRBJ2-4): SQTIHQWPATLVQPVGSPLSLECTVEGTSNPNLYWYRQAAGRGLQLLFYSVGIGQISSEVPQNLSASRPQDRQFILSSKKLLLSDSGFYLCAWNREAKNIQYFGAGTRLSVL.